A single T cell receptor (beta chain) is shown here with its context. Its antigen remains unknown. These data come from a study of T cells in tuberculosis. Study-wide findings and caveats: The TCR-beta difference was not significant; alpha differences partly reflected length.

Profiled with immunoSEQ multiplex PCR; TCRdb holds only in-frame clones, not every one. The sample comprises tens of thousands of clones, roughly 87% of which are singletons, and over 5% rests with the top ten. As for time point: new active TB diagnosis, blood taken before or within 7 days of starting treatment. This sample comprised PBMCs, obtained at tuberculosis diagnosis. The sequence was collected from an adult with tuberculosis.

CDR3 in amino acids: CASSFKSGRAADTQYF. Here the CDR3 DNA reads TGTGCCAGCAGTTTTAAAAGCGGGAGGGCGGCAGATACGCAGTATTTT. This chain links TRBV6-5 with TRBJ2-3; TRBD2 aligns across 10 bases. V lost 4 bases to trimming and J lost 4 bases; unmatched junction nucleotides: 8. From germline, CDR1 is MNHEY and CDR2 SVGAGI. The CDR3 totals 16 residues.